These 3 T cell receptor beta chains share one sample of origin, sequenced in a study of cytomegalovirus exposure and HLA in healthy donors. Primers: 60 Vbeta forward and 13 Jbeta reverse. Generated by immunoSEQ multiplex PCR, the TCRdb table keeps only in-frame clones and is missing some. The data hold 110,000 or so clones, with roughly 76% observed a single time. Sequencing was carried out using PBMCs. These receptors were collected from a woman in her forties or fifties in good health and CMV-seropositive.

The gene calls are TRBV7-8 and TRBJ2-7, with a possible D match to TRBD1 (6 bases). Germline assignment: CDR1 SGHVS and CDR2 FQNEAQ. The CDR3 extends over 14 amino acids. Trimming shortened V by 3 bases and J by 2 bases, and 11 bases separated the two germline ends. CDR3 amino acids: CASSFSTGTYEQYF. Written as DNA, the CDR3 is TGTGCCAGCAGCTTCTCTACAGGGACCTACGAGCAGTACTTC.

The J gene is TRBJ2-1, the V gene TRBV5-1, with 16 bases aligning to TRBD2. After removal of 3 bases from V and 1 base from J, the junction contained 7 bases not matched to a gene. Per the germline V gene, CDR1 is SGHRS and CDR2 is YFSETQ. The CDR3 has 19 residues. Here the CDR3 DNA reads TGCGCCAGCAGCTCGGGACTAGCGGGGGGGAGTAAATCCTACAATGAGCAGTTCTTC. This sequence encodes CASSSGLAGGSKSYNEQFF.

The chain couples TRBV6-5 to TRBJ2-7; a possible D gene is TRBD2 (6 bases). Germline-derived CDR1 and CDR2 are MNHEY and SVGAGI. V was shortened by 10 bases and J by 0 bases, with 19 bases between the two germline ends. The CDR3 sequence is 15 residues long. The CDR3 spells CATYRGSHSSYEQYF. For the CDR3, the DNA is TGTGCCACCTACCGGGGGTCCCACAGCTCCTACGAGCAGTACTTC.